The rows below give T cell receptor beta chains drawn from one sample of a study of blood T cells in healthy people across ages. TCRdb reanalysed the 5' RACE reads using MiXCR and keeps one entry per CDR3 protein. The table lists around 520,000 distinct CDR3 sequences, about 26% of them singletons, with approximately 3.3% in the top ten. This sample also appeared in a second study, on T cells of mothers and their children.

Material: blood. The receptors shown here come from a boy aged 2 to 10 in good health. The CDR3 runs from the conserved cysteine through the conserved F or W. D genes are given only for firm matches. The listing skips clone size in some rows; elsewhere it reads once, few, many or a size class.

clone_size j_call v_call d_call cdr3_aa cdr3_nt
few TRBJ1-3 TRBV11-2 - CASSAPLRGNTIYF TGTGCCAGCAGCGCGCCCCTTCGGGGAAACACCATATATTTT
- TRBJ2-7 TRBV21-1 - CASSPPEFSGGTYEQYF TGTGCCAGCAGCCCCCCAGAGTTTAGCGGGGGGACCTACGAGCAGTACTTC
- TRBJ1-2 TRBV25-1 TRBD1 CASSEGFTGGDGYTF TGTGCCAGCAGTGAAGGTTTCACAGGGGGTGATGGCTACACCTTC
many TRBJ1-2 TRBV5-1 TRBD1 CASSGAGGVNYGYTF TGCGCCAGCAGCGGAGCAGGGGGCGTTAACTATGGCTACACCTTC
- TRBJ1-5 TRBV2 TRBD1 CASTRDRSAGQPQHF TGTGCCAGCACCCGGGACAGGTCAGCAGGGCAGCCCCAGCATTTT
- TRBJ1-2 TRBV4-2 - CASSQETAGKFYGYTF TGTGCCAGCAGCCAAGAAACAGCAGGGAAATTCTATGGCTACACCTTC
- TRBJ2-3 TRBV29-1 - CSVEPGTDTQYF TGCAGCGTTGAGCCGGGGACAGATACGCAGTATTTT
- TRBJ2-3 TRBV19 - CASSTNLGDTQYF TGTGCCAGTAGTACGAACCTAGGGGATACGCAGTATTTT
few TRBJ2-1 TRBV28 - CAGSQGGHEQFF TGTGCCGGCAGTCAAGGAGGACACGAGCAGTTCTTC
- TRBJ2-5 TRBV20-1 TRBD2 CSAPGTSGSRAQETQYF TGCAGTGCGCCCGGGACTAGCGGGAGTCGGGCCCAAGAGACCCAGTACTTC
many TRBJ2-2 TRBV25-1 TRBD2 CASSAGLAENTGELFF TGTGCCAGCAGTGCCGGACTAGCGGAAAACACCGGGGAGCTGTTTTTT
- TRBJ1-2 TRBV7-8 - CASSLVRVGYGYTF TGTGCCAGCAGCCTAGTACGGGTGGGCTATGGCTACACCTTC
- TRBJ2-1 TRBV7-9 - CASSSTSGVAYNEQFF TGTGCCAGCAGCTCCACTAGTGGCGTTGCCTACAATGAGCAGTTCTTC
- TRBJ2-1 TRBV5-6 - CASSTWDVSSYNEQFF TGTGCCAGCAGCACCTGGGACGTGAGCTCCTACAATGAGCAGTTCTTC
few TRBJ2-1 TRBV10-2 TRBD2 CASTELGLAVMGSYNEQFF TGCGCCAGCACCGAGTTGGGGCTAGCGGTTATGGGATCCTACAATGAGCAGTTCTTC
- TRBJ2-1 TRBV7-9 TRBD1 CASSFLEQGAHNEQFF TGTGCCAGCAGCTTTTTAGAACAGGGGGCTCACAATGAGCAGTTCTTC
few TRBJ2-3 TRBV27 TRBD2 CASRLAGGGTDTQYF TGTGCCAGCAGGTTAGCGGGAGGGGGCACAGATACGCAGTATTTT
- TRBJ2-5 TRBV29-1 - CSVDHREETQYF TGCAGCGTTGATCACAGGGAAGAGACCCAGTACTTC
- TRBJ2-3 TRBV25-1 TRBD2 CASDTGSGGTDTQYF TGTGCCAGCGACACGGGCAGCGGGGGCACAGATACGCAGTATTTT
- TRBJ2-5 TRBV10-3 - CAISESRRPQETQYF TGTGCCATCAGTGAGTCAAGGCGGCCACAAGAGACCCAGTACTTC
few TRBJ2-2 TRBV5-1 TRBD2 CASSLWSGLAGGKSTGELFF TGCGCCAGCAGCTTGTGGTCCGGCCTAGCGGGGGGCAAAAGCACCGGGGAGCTGTTTTTT
- TRBJ2-7 TRBV6-1 TRBD1 CASIKPGTGYHEQYF TGTGCCAGCATCAAACCCGGGACAGGGTACCACGAGCAGTACTTC
- TRBJ1-1 TRBV4-3 - CASSRGGRGMNTEAFF TGCGCCAGCAGCCGGGGGGGCAGGGGTATGAACACTGAAGCTTTCTTT
few TRBJ2-3 TRBV24-1 - CATSGQGTDTQYF TGTGCCACCAGTGGACAGGGCACAGATACGCAGTATTTT
few TRBJ2-4 TRBV6-2/TRBV6-3 - CASSYSVVAGSAATKNIQYF TGTGCCAGCAGTTACTCGGTTGTTGCGGGGTCAGCCGCAACCAAAAACATTCAGTACTTC
few TRBJ1-1 TRBV3-1 - CASSRASPGTEAFF TGTGCCAGCAGCCGCGCAAGTCCGGGGACTGAAGCCTTCTTT
many TRBJ2-5 TRBV12-3/TRBV12-4 TRBD2 CASSIGLAGEIGETQYF TGTGCCAGCAGCATCGGACTAGCGGGAGAGATAGGGGAGACCCAGTACTTC
few TRBJ2-2 TRBV7-6 TRBD1 CASSFGTGLTGELFF TGTGCCAGCAGCTTCGGGACAGGGCTCACCGGGGAGCTGTTTTTT
- TRBJ2-3 TRBV12-5 - CASGLSADTQYF TGTGCTAGTGGTTTGTCGGCAGATACGCAGTATTTT
- TRBJ1-1 TRBV6-6 - CASILGLTNTEAFF TGTGCCAGCATCCTGGGCCTTACTAACACTGAAGCTTTCTTT
few TRBJ1-1 TRBV10-3 - CASARELGTEAFF TGTGCCAGCGCGAGGGAATTGGGCACTGAAGCTTTCTTT
- TRBJ2-2 TRBV28 - CASSPTYPGELFF TGTGCCAGCAGTCCGACATATCCCGGGGAGCTGTTTTTT
few TRBJ2-5 TRBV4-1 - CASSQWTRETQYF TGCGCCAGCAGCCAATGGACTCGGGAGACCCAGTACTTC
many TRBJ2-1 TRBV5-1 TRBD2 CASSLGASGGPYNEQFF TGCGCCAGCAGCCTCGGTGCTAGCGGGGGCCCCTACAATGAGCAGTTCTTC
few TRBJ1-2 TRBV12-3/TRBV12-4 - CASSLARRWGYTF TGTGCCAGCAGCCTCGCACGGAGATGGGGCTACACCTTC
- TRBJ1-5 TRBV7-9 - CASSPGTTHTDTQHF TGTGCCAGCAGCCCAGGGACTACGCACACAGATACGCAGCATTTT
few TRBJ2-1 TRBV7-2 - CASSTQGNSYNEQFF TGTGCCAGCAGTACACAGGGAAACTCCTACAATGAGCAGTTCTTC
few TRBJ2-1 TRBV28 TRBD2 CASSRYTSGRAREQFF TGTGCCAGCAGTCGGTATACTAGCGGGAGGGCTCGGGAGCAGTTCTTC
few TRBJ2-1 TRBV5-6 TRBD2 CASSPGLAGPLNEQFF TGTGCCAGCAGCCCGGGACTAGCGGGCCCCTTGAATGAGCAGTTCTTC
- TRBJ2-3 TRBV19 TRBD1 CASSTPGQGRDTQYF TGTGCCAGTAGTACCCCGGGACAGGGTAGGGATACGCAGTATTTT